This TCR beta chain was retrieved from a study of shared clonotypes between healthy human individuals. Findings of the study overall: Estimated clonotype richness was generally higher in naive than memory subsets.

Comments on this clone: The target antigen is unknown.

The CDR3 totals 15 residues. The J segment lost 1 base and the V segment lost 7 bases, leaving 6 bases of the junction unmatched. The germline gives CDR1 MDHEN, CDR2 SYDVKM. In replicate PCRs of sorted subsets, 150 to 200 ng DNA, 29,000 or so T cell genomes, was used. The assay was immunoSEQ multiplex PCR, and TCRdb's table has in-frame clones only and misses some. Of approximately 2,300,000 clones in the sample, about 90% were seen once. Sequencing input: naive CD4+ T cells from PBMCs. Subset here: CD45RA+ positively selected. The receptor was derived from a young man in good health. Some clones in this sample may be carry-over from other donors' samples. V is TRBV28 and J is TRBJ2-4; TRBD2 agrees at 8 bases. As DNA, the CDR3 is TGTGCCAGCACCGGGGGGGACGGGGCCAAAAACATTCAGTACTTC. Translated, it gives CASTGGDGAKNIQYF. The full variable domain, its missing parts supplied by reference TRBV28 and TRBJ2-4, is DVKVTQSSRYLVKRTGEKVFLECVQDMDHENMFWYRQDPGLGLRLIYFSYDVKMKEKGDIPEGYSVSREKKERFSLILESASTNQTSMYLCASTGGDGAKNIQYFGAGTRLSVL.